These 27 T cell receptor beta chains were all obtained from the same sample, sequenced in a study of blood T cell repertoires in COVID-19. Clones were read by immunoSEQ multiplex PCR, and TCRdb kept only the in-frame ones, dropping some. This sample yields about 210,000 clones, of which 89% are seen a single time; 4.8% belongs to the top ten. The sequenced sample consisted of peripheral blood. The receptor set was obtained from a woman aged 40-49 years with acute or convalescent COVID-19.

CDR3 sequence: CASSLLGWGTSTDTQYF. In DNA, the CDR3 is TGCGCCAGCAGCCTGCTGGGGTGGGGCACTAGCACAGATACGCAGTATTTT. J is TRBJ2-3 and V is TRBV5-1, with D perhaps matching TRBD1 (5 bases). The V end lost 4 bases, the J end lost 0 bases, and 18 bases lay between the germline ends. Per germline, CDR1 SGHRS and CDR2 YFSETQ. The CDR3 extends over 17 amino acids. The variable domain in full, completed from reference TRBV5-1 and TRBJ2-3, reads KAGVTQTPRYLIKTRGQQVTLSCSPISGHRSVSWYQQTPGQGLQFLFEYFSETQRNKGNFPGRFSGRQFSNSRSEMNVSTLELGDSALYLCASSLLGWGTSTDTQYFGPGTRLTVL.

The chain is built from TRBV11-2 and TRBJ2-7; the D gene is possibly TRBD1 (5 bases). V was shortened by 0 bases and J by 3 bases, with 12 bases between the two germline ends. Germline CDR1 and CDR2: SGHAT and FQNNGV. CDR3 length equals 15 residues. CDR3 DNA sequence: TGTGCCAGCAGCTTAGATCTTGGTAGGGGCTACGAGCAGTACGTC. Translated, it gives CASSLDLGRGYEQYV.

The rearrangement links TRBV23-1 to TRBJ2-7; TRBD2 matches 9 bases. TRBV23-1 is an ORF, with its function uncertain. This CDR3 is built from 11 residues. J gave up 11 bases and V 8 bases, and 7 bases lay outside the gene matches. The CDR3 spells CASQSQRGEYV. The CDR3 DNA sequence: TGCGCCAGCCAATCCCAGCGGGGGGAGTACGTC.

The chain recombines TRBV2 with TRBJ2-1; 8 nucleotides agree with TRBD1. Germline loops: CDR1 SNHLY, CDR2 FYNNEI. V lost 4 bases to trimming and J lost 14 bases; unmatched junction nucleotides: 7. The CDR3 consists of 12 residues. The CDR3 sequence is CASSATGGFEFF. The CDR3 region has the DNA TGTGCCAGCAGTGCTACAGGGGGGTTTGAGTTCTTC.

The V gene is TRBV12-3 or TRBV12-4, the J gene TRBJ2-1; D is possibly TRBD2 (5 bases). The ends were cut back, 6 bases at V and 10 bases at J, with 13 bases in the middle. CDR3 length equals 12 residues. The CDR3 here is CASRALREEQFF. The CDR3 DNA sequence: TGTGCCAGCAGGGCACTGAGGGAAGAGCAGTTCTTC.

This sequence joins TRBV4-1 and TRBJ1-2; a possible D gene is TRBD1 (5 bases). The length of the CDR3 is 17 residues. Trimming cost V 6 bases and J 5 bases, with 25 bases left between them. Germline V gives CDR1 MGHRA, CDR2 YSYEKL. The CDR3 protein is CASRPSLLETATYGYTF. The CDR3 nucleotides are TGCGCCAGCAGGCCAAGCCTTTTGGAGACAGCCACGTATGGCTACACCTTC.

The J gene is TRBJ1-2, the V gene TRBV6-4, with D unclear. This CDR3 is 13 amino acids long. CDR1 MRHNA and CDR2 SNTAGT come from the germline V gene. Deletions cut 10 bases from V and 10 bases from J, with 22 bases between. As DNA, the CDR3 is TGTGCCACCTCCCCGGAGCCCCGAGGAGTCTACACCTTC. Amino acid sequence: CATSPEPRGVYTF.

This clone was detected once. The J gene is TRBJ1-1, the V gene TRBV4-1, with 8 bases fitting TRBD1. The CDR3 runs to 16 residues. Per the germline V gene, CDR1 is MGHRA and CDR2 is YSYEKL. V shed 0 bases, J shed 6 bases, and the junction held 9 bases outside the gene matches. The DNA of the CDR3 is TGCGCCAGCAGCCAAGATAGCGGCAGGGGGCGATCTGAAGCTTTCTTT. Protein: CASSQDSGRGRSEAFF.

In its sample, this clone was seen a few times. The chain combines TRBV3-1 (or the pseudogene TRBV3-2) with TRBJ1-6; D possibly corresponds to TRBD1 (5 bases). The CDR3 consists of 14 residues. Germline V gene data show CDR1 as LGHDT and CDR2 as YNNKEL (reference sequence). The V end was cut by 2 bases, the J end by 7 bases, with 9 bases between. The CDR3: CASSQRQLNSPLHF. DNA of the CDR3: TGTGCCAGCAGCCAACGACAGCTAAATTCACCCCTCCACTTT.

This chain uses TRBV2 with TRBJ2-3; TRBD2 matches at 9 bases. The V gene's germline CDR1 is SNHLY and CDR2 FYNNEI. V shed 7 bases and J 4 bases; nucleotides not matched to a gene: 9. The CDR3 covers 15 residues. The CDR3 nucleotides are TGTGCCAGCACAGAAGCGGGGGGAGGCGCAGATACGCAGTATTTT. It codes for CASTEAGGGADTQYF. Together with reference TRBV2 and TRBJ2-3, the CDR3 gives the full variable domain: EPEVTQTPSHQVTQMGQEVILRCVPISNHLYFYWYRQILGQKVEFLVSFYNNEISEKSEIFDDQFSVERPDGSNFTLKIRSTKLEDSAMYFCASTEAGGGADTQYFGPGTRLTVL.

This rearrangement joins TRBV2 to TRBJ2-7; unclear D gene. The CDR3 length is 12 residues. V lost 6 bases, J lost 3 bases, and 9 bases lay in between. The germline V gene has CDR1 SNHLY and CDR2 FYNNEI. The CDR3 is CASSLTYYEQYV. Written as DNA, the CDR3 is TGTGCCAGCAGCTTGACATACTACGAGCAGTACGTC.

Remarks on this clone: This CDR3 is also generated by other DNA sequences in the sample. The chain uses TRBV5-1 and TRBJ1-2, with D possibly matching TRBD1 (6 bases). CDR1 is SGHRS and CDR2 is YFSETQ in the germline V gene. The germline V and J ends were trimmed by 0 bases and 0 bases, with 9 bases remaining between them. The CDR3 consists of 15 residues. The CDR3, as DNA: TGCGCCAGCAGCTTGGGGACAGAAACTAACTATGGCTACACCTTC. It translates to CASSLGTETNYGYTF.

This clone was counted between two and nine times. The chain recombines TRBV5-5 with TRBJ1-1, with 7 bases lining up with TRBD1. Germline CDR1 SGHKS, CDR2 YYEKEE (reference sequence). The CDR3 has 12 residues. Trimming took 4 bases from V and 9 from J; bases not matched to a gene: 6. CDR3 loop: CASSPRQGKAFF. The CDR3 DNA is TGTGCCAGCAGCCCTCGACAGGGAAAAGCTTTCTTT.

This chain joins TRBV5-1 and TRBJ1-4; D is undetermined. In germline, CDR1 is SGHRS, CDR2 YFSETQ. The V end was cut by 6 bases, the J end by 7 bases, with 19 bases between. The CDR3 covers 15 residues. The CDR3 DNA follows: TGCGCCAGCACCGTAGACGGAGGGATGGGTGAAAAACTGTTTTTT. This translates into CASTVDGGMGEKLFF.

The V gene is TRBV7-3, the J gene TRBJ1-6; D is ambiguous. The length of the CDR3 is 17 residues. The V gene's germline CDR1 is SGHTA and CDR2 FQGTGA. V lost 2 bases and J lost 3, with 14 bases in between. The CDR3 DNA follows: TGTGCCAGCAGCTTATGGGCAGTAAAAAACTATAATTCACCCCTCCACTTT. Translated: CASSLWAVKNYNSPLHF.

This chain connects TRBV5-6 to TRBJ1-2; D possibly corresponds to TRBD1 (5 bases). V was clipped by 2 bases and J by 8 bases, with 13 bases between them. This CDR3 comprises 13 residues. In germline, CDR1 is SGHDT, CDR2 YYEEEE. The CDR3 DNA is TGTGCCAGCAGCTTATTAAGGGGCCGGGGCTACACCTTC. Translated, it gives CASSLLRGRGYTF. Full variable domain (rest looked up from reference TRBV5-6 and TRBJ1-2): DAGVTQSPTHLIKTRGQQVTLRCSPKSGHDTVSWYQQALGQGPQFIFQYYEEEERQRGNFPDRFSGHQFPNYSSELNVNALLLGDSALYLCASSLLRGRGYTFGSGTRLTVV.

This clone was detected only a few times. The chain employs TRBV4-1 and TRBJ2-6, with TRBD1 identical over 9 bases. V was clipped by 5 bases and J by 0 bases; unmatched bases: 11. There are 19 residues in the CDR3. CDR1 is MGHRA and CDR2 is YSYEKL in the germline V gene. CDR3 DNA sequence: TGCGCCAGCAGCTCCAGACCGGGACAGGGCCGCTCTGGGGCCAACGTCCTGACTTTC. Protein: CASSSRPGQGRSGANVLTF.

CDR3 sequence: CASSYRTNTDTQYF. CDR3 nucleotide sequence: TGTGCCAGCAGTTACCGGACTAACACAGATACGCAGTATTTT. The J gene is TRBJ2-3, the V gene TRBV6-5; maybe TRBD2 (6 bases). V lost 2 bases to trimming and J lost 2 bases, with 8 bases between them. CDR1 and CDR2 (germline): MNHEY, SVGAGI. The CDR3 contains 14 residues.

This rearrangement joins TRBV13 to TRBJ1-2; a possible D gene is TRBD1 (5 bases). The ends were cut back, 2 bases at V and 4 bases at J, with 11 bases in the middle. CDR3 length equals 14 residues. CDR1 is PRHDT, CDR2 FYEKMQ, per germline (reference sequence). The chain's CDR3 is CASSLSDGGYGYTF. CDR3 nucleotides: TGTGCCAGCAGCTTATCAGACGGGGGCTATGGCTACACCTTC.

This chain joins TRBV18 and TRBJ1-2, with D maybe TRBD1 (5 bases). Germline values: CDR1 KGHSH, CDR2 LQKENI. Trimming removed 4 bases from V and 4 bases from J, with 10 bases in between. This CDR3 region has 13 residues. CDR3 in amino acids: CASSQGLGYGYTF. CDR3 in DNA: TGTGCCAGCTCACAGGGGCTGGGCTATGGCTACACCTTC.

This sequence joins TRBV30 and TRBJ1-1, with D unclear. V lost 0 bases and J 0 bases, leaving 11 bases between the germline ends. This CDR3 spans 15 amino acids. Germline CDR1 GTSNPN, CDR2 SVGIG (reference sequence). CDR3 protein: CAWSVGGYLNTEAFF. The CDR3 bases are TGTGCCTGGAGTGTTGGCGGTTATTTGAACACTGAAGCTTTCTTT.

The chain employs TRBV19 and TRBJ1-2; 7 bases match TRBD1. This CDR3 is 12 amino acids long. V trimming: 5 bases; J trimming: 7 bases; junction bases outside the gene matches: 4. Germline loops: CDR1 LNHDA, CDR2 SQIVND (reference sequence). In DNA, the CDR3 is TGTGCCAGTAGTCGACAGGGTGGTGGCTACACCTTC. Translating gives CASSRQGGGYTF.

The chain is built from TRBV6-4 and TRBJ1-1; 7 bases line up with TRBD1. Per the germline V gene, CDR1 is MRHNA and CDR2 is SNTAGT. V shed 3 bases, J shed 6 bases, and the junction held 7 bases outside the gene matches. This CDR3 has 14 amino acids. In nucleotides, the CDR3 is TGTGCCAGCAGTGAGGAAGGGGGCAGATCTGAAGCTTTCTTT. This encodes CASSEEGGRSEAFF.

This chain links TRBV6-5 with TRBJ1-5; maybe TRBD1 (5 bases). V gave up 0 bases and J gave up 3 bases, with 12 bases separating them. Per the germline V gene, CDR1 is MNHEY and CDR2 is SVGAGI. CDR3 length: 16 residues. The CDR3 region is CASSYSAGDANQPQHF. The CDR3 DNA follows: TGTGCCAGCAGTTACTCGGCGGGGGATGCCAATCAGCCCCAGCATTTT.

This rearrangement joins TRBV15 to TRBJ1-2, with D maybe TRBD1 (6 bases). Germline V CDR1 and CDR2: LNHNV, YYDKDF (reference sequence). V was pared by 1 base and J by 4 bases, with 13 bases between. The CDR3 totals 15 residues. In nucleotides, the CDR3 is TGTGCCACCAGCAGAGGCGCCGGGACAACCTATGGCTACACCTTC. Translating gives CATSRGAGTTYGYTF.

V and J are TRBV24-1 and TRBJ1-1; possibly TRBD1 for D (5 bases). This CDR3 has 13 residues. Germline V gives CDR1 KGHDR, CDR2 SFDVKD. V dropped 5 bases and J dropped 10 bases, with 16 bases sitting between them. In nucleotides, the CDR3 is TGTGCCACCAGTGGGGGCGGTACAAGGGGAGCTTTCTTT. Translation: CATSGGGTRGAFF.

The V and J genes are TRBV5-1 and TRBJ1-6; TRBD1 is a possible D gene (5 bases). The CDR3 has 15 residues. The V end was cut by 0 bases, the J end by 7 bases, with 11 bases between. Germline V gene lookup returns CDR1 SGHRS and CDR2 YFSETQ. CDR3 nucleotides: TGCGCCAGCAGCTTGGGGTCGGGGGTAAATTCACCCCTCCACTTT. This codes for CASSLGSGVNSPLHF.